A selection of T cell receptor beta chains follows, all from one sample in a study of blood T cell repertoires in COVID-19. Assay used: immunoSEQ multiplex PCR; TCRdb lists only in-frame clones, some missing. There are over 400,000 clones in the sample; 70% to 90% occur only once, and 7.5% to 9% lies in the top ten. Sequenced: peripheral blood. The receptors come from a woman between 45 and 60 years old with COVID-19, enrolled during active disease. Each CDR3 is given with its conserved first and last residue. The D gene is left open where the match is weak. Some rows have no size entry. The others give once, few or many, or a class for an expanded clone.

TRBJ1-1 once NA TRBV5-1 CASSLAHPIGSTEAFF TGCGCCAGCAGCTTGGCACACCCGATCGGGAGCACTGAAGCTTTCTTT
TRBJ1-2 few TRBD1 TRBV28 CASSSRQGNYGYTF TGTGCCAGCAGTTCCCGACAGGGAAACTATGGCTACACCTTC
TRBJ2-2 once NA TRBV24-1 CATSDLAFGEDGELFF TGTGCCACCAGTGATTTGGCGTTTGGTGAAGACGGGGAGCTGTTTTTT
TRBJ1-5 NA TRBD1 TRBV29-1 CSVGTGEGPQHF TGCAGCGTTGGGACAGGGGAGGGGCCCCAGCATTTT
TRBJ1-2 NA TRBD1 TRBV5-1 CASSLQTGEIGYTF TGCGCCAGCAGCTTGCAAACAGGGGAGATTGGCTACACCTTC
TRBJ2-6 NA NA TRBV19 CASSINLDSSSGANVLTF TGTGCCAGTAGTATCAATCTGGATTCTAGCTCTGGGGCCAACGTCCTGACTTTC
TRBJ2-1 NA NA TRBV24-1 CATSDLRQTNEQFF TGTGCCACCAGTGATTTAAGACAGACCAATGAGCAGTTCTTC
TRBJ1-6 NA NA TRBV7-9 CASSREVVWNSPLHF TGTGCCAGCAGCCGAGAGGTGGTTTGGAATTCACCCCTCCACTTT
TRBJ2-5 NA TRBD2 TRBV5-1 CASSSGLAGLQETQYF TGCGCCAGCAGCTCCGGACTAGCGGGGCTCCAAGAGACCCAGTACTTC
TRBJ2-2 NA NA TRBV5-1 CASSAQSATGELFF TGCGCCAGCAGCGCCCAGAGCGCCACCGGGGAGCTGTTTTTT
TRBJ2-5 NA NA TRBV5-1 CASSSRDTREGTQYF TGCGCCAGCAGCTCCCGGGACACTAGGGAGGGGACCCAGTACTTC
TRBJ1-4 NA TRBD1 TRBV25-1 CASSEYWTGNEKLFF TGTGCCAGCAGTGAATATTGGACAGGGAATGAAAAACTGTTTTTT
TRBJ1-1 NA NA TRBV4-1 CASSQDRSVLSAFF TGCGCCAGCAGCCAAGATAGGAGCGTACTGAGCGCTTTCTTT
TRBJ1-1 NA NA TRBV6-6 CASSLYQGNTEAFF TGTGCCAGCAGTCTCTATCAGGGGAACACTGAAGCTTTCTTT
TRBJ2-7 once TRBD1 TRBV6-5 CASSPPTGNYEQYF TGTGCCAGCAGTCCTCCGACAGGGAACTACGAGCAGTACTTC
TRBJ2-3 NA NA TRBV3-1/TRBV3-2 CASSLRLADTQYF TGTGCCAGCAGCCTACGTCTCGCGGATACGCAGTATTTT
TRBJ2-3 once NA TRBV6-1 CASSEASLKRRPLYTQYF TGTGCCAGCAGTGAAGCCTCCCTGAAGCGTAGACCCTTATATACGCAGTATTTT